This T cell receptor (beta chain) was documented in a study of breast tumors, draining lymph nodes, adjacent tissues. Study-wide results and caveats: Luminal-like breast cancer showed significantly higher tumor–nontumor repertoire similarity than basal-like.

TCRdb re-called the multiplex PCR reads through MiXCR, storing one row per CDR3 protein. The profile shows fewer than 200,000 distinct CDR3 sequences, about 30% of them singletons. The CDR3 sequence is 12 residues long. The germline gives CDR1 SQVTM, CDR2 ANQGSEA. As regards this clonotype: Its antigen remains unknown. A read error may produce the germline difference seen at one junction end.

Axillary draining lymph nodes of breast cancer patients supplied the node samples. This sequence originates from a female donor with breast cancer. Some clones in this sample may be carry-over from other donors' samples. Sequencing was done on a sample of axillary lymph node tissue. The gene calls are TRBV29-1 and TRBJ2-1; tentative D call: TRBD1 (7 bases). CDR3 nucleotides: TGCGGCGTGCGGGACAGCTACAGTGAGCAGTTCTTC. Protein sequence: CGVRDSYSEQFF.